The 20 T cell receptor beta chains given below trace back to one sample, sequenced in a study of early T cells in non-severe SARS-CoV-2 infection. In TCRdb, the 5' RACE reads were re-called with MiXCR into one record per CDR3 protein. Among more than 65,000 distinct CDR3 sequences listed, around 13% were seen once. The sequenced material came from whole blood. The receptors originated from an adult who was a healthcare worker with PCR-confirmed SARS-CoV-2 infection or an uninfected control (not recorded which).

This clonotype was detected many times. The V call is TRBV6-5, the J call TRBJ2-2; the D is unclear. V was pared by 2 bases and J by 4 bases, with 14 bases between. The CDR3 has 16 residues. Germline V gene sequence: CDR1 MNHEY, CDR2 SVGAGI. Here the CDR3 reads CASSYSYQRVTGELFF. CDR3 nucleotide sequence: TGTGCCAGCAGTTACAGTTACCAACGTGTCACCGGGGAGCTGTTTTTT.

This clonotype was counted only a few times. The rearrangement links TRBV29-1 to TRBJ2-7; D might be TRBD2 (6 bases). Germline assignment: CDR1 SQVTM and CDR2 ANQGSEA. The CDR3 runs to 11 residues. With 4 bases removed from V and 9 bases from J, the gap between germline ends came to 13 bases. The chain's CDR3 is CSVGLVGGQYF. The CDR3 nucleotides are TGCAGCGTTGGGCTGGTGGGAGGGCAGTACTTC.

In this sample, this clonotype turned up many times. The CDR3 nucleotides read TGTGCCAGCAGCCCGGGGGGAGCTAACCGGACCCAGTACTTC. This translates into CASSPGGANRTQYF. The rearrangement uses TRBV7-6 and TRBJ2-5; 7 bases map to TRBD2. From germline, CDR1 is SGHVS and CDR2 FNYEAQ. After removal of 5 bases from V and 7 bases from J, the junction contained 10 bases not matched to a gene. The CDR3 spans 14 residues.

This clonotype has a count of ten or more. The V and J genes are TRBV29-1 and TRBJ2-7; 7 bases align to TRBD1. The germline CDR1 and CDR2 sequences are SQVTM and ANQGSEA. The CDR3 totals 15 residues. V shed 3 bases, J shed 2 bases, and the junction held 10 bases outside the gene matches. The CDR3 loop reads CSVELTGVETYEQYF. CDR3 in DNA: TGCAGCGTTGAGCTTACAGGGGTCGAAACCTACGAGCAGTACTTC.

This clonotype was observed at least ten times. The rearrangement joins TRBV5-1 to TRBJ2-2; D is uncertain. The germline gives CDR1 SGHRS, CDR2 YFSETQ. The CDR3 sequence is 14 residues long. The V and J ends lost 1 base and 2 bases respectively, with 6 bases between them. The CDR3 DNA follows: TGCGCCAGCAGCTTGAACCTAAACACCGGGGAGCTGTTTTTT. It yields the protein CASSLNLNTGELFF.

This clonotype occurred a few times. The rearrangement uses TRBV3-1 and TRBJ2-7; D is possibly TRBD1 (7 bases). This CDR3 is 17 amino acids long. Trimming took off 0 bases at V and 3 bases at J, with 18 bases between the two ends. Germline CDR1 is LGHDT and CDR2 is YNNKEL (reference sequence). This chain's CDR3 is CASSQDRLGGQSYEQYF. In DNA, the CDR3 is TGTGCCAGCAGCCAAGATCGGCTCGGGGGACAGAGCTACGAGCAGTACTTC.

This clonotype appeared many times. J is TRBJ2-1 and V is TRBV2; possibly TRBD2 for D (5 bases). Trimming removed 7 bases at V and 7 bases at J, with 11 bases between. CDR1 SNHLY and CDR2 FYNNEI come from the germline V gene. The CDR3 sequence is 12 residues long. In nucleotides, the CDR3 is TGTGCCAGCACGAGGACTTCAAATGAGCAGTTCTTC. This encodes CASTRTSNEQFF.

Many counts were recorded for this clonotype. The rearrangement joins TRBV6-1 to TRBJ2-1; D not certain. CDR1 is MNHNS and CDR2 is SASEGT in the germline V gene. The CDR3 is 12 amino acids. The V gene lost 8 bases and the J gene lost 7 bases, with 12 bases spanning the gap. CDR3 nucleotide sequence: TGTGCCAGCGGTCCCCCCGGGAATGAGCAGTTCTTC. Amino acid sequence: CASGPPGNEQFF.

This clonotype turned up a few times. The chain joins TRBV6-1 to TRBJ2-1, with TRBD2 matching over 14 bases. Looked up from germline, CDR1 is MNHNS and CDR2 is SASEGT. This CDR3 contains 15 residues. Losses at the gene ends were 6 bases for V and 7 bases for J; bases not matched to a gene: 5. CDR3 in amino acids: CASRPGTSGRNEQFF. The CDR3 DNA reads TGTGCCAGCAGACCCGGGACTAGCGGGAGAAATGAGCAGTTCTTC.

This clonotype came up many times. The V call is TRBV25-1, the J call TRBJ2-1, with D possibly matching TRBD2 (6 bases). The CDR3 totals 15 residues. From germline, CDR1 is MGHDK and CDR2 SYGVNS. V gave up 2 bases and J gave up 3 bases, with 11 bases separating them. As DNA, the CDR3 is TGTGCCAGCAGTGAAGCGGGGAGACTCTACAATGAGCAGTTCTTC. This sequence encodes CASSEAGRLYNEQFF.

This clonotype was seen only a few times. This chain joins TRBV7-8 and TRBJ1-2, with TRBD1 as a possible D gene (6 bases). Germline V gene data show CDR1 as SGHVS and CDR2 as FQNEAQ. CDR3 length: 17 amino acids. Trimming pared 2 bases from V and 0 bases from J, leaving 16 bases between. As DNA, the CDR3 is TGTGCCAGCAGCTTAAGGGGGACTGGCATCGCTAACTATGGCTACACCTTC. This encodes CASSLRGTGIANYGYTF. Variable domain in full (rest from reference TRBV7-8 and TRBJ1-2): GAGVSQSPRYKVAKRGQDVALRCDPISGHVSLFWYQQALGQGPEFLTYFQNEAQLDKSGLPSDRFFAERPEGSVSTLKIQRTQQEDSAVYLCASSLRGTGIANYGYTFGSGTRLTVV.

At least ten counts were recorded for this clonotype. This sequence joins TRBV29-1 and TRBJ2-1; no firm D call. Germline V gene data show CDR1 as SQVTM and CDR2 as ANQGSEA. CDR3 length: 12 amino acids. V lost 4 bases and J lost 6, with 10 bases in between. CDR3 sequence reads: CSVAPGVNEQFF. CDR3 in DNA: TGCAGCGTTGCTCCTGGGGTCAATGAGCAGTTCTTC.

At least ten counts were recorded for this clonotype. The rearrangement links TRBV29-1 to TRBJ2-5, with D possibly TRBD1 on 5 matching bases. The CDR3 totals 13 residues. Germline CDR1 reads SQVTM; CDR2 reads ANQGSEA. Trimming shortened V by 4 bases and J by 1 base, and 10 bases separated the two germline ends. The CDR3 coding sequence is TGCAGCGTTGGGGGCCTGATCCAAGAGACCCAGTACTTC. It yields the protein CSVGGLIQETQYF.

This clonotype was observed at least ten times. The J gene is TRBJ2-3, the V gene TRBV7-2; D is perhaps TRBD1 (5 bases). Germline V gives CDR1 SGHTA, CDR2 FQGNSA. The CDR3 sequence is 16 residues long. The V gene lost 1 base and the J gene lost 1 base, with 12 bases spanning the gap. The CDR3 sequence is CASSLGWGPGTDTQYF. In DNA form, the CDR3 reads TGTGCCAGCAGCTTAGGATGGGGCCCAGGCACAGATACGCAGTATTTT.

This clonotype was counted ten times or more. This chain links TRBV27 with TRBJ2-2; perhaps TRBD1 as D (6 bases). Germline V gene lookup returns CDR1 MNHEY and CDR2 SMNVEV (reference sequence). V lost 6 bases and J 3 bases, leaving 26 bases between the germline ends. The CDR3 loop spans 19 amino acids. As DNA, the CDR3 is TGTGCCAGCAGCCCCCTTTCTTCTCAGGGGTATACGGACACCGGGGAGCTGTTTTTT. This encodes CASSPLSSQGYTDTGELFF.

This clonotype has at least ten counts. The chain has TRBV12-3 or TRBV12-4 and TRBJ2-2; 7 bases agree with TRBD1. The CDR3 is 15 residues long. The trim removed 0 bases at V and 6 bases at J, leaving 4 bases unmatched. The CDR3 here is CASSLARDSAGELFF. CDR3 sequence (DNA): TGTGCCAGCAGTTTAGCTCGGGACAGTGCCGGGGAGCTGTTTTTT.

This CDR3 is CASSFFPGSDEQYF. DNA for the CDR3: TGTGCCAGCAGCTTCTTCCCAGGGAGCGACGAGCAGTACTTC. The chain links TRBV7-2 to TRBJ2-7; D tentatively reads TRBD1 or TRBD2 (5 bases each). V lost 3 bases, J lost 5 bases, and 14 bases lay in between. This CDR3 is 14 amino acids long. From germline, CDR1 is SGHTA and CDR2 FQGNSA.

This clonotype was seen many times. This chain joins TRBV7-2 and TRBJ2-2; TRBD1 aligns across 8 bases. Germline V lookup: CDR1 SGHTA, CDR2 FQGNSA. The CDR3 covers 15 residues. J lost 7 bases, V lost 2 bases, and 6 bases had no gene match. DNA of the CDR3: TGTGCCAGCAGCTTATTCAGGGGGCGCGGCGGGGAGCTGTTTTTT. Its protein product is CASSLFRGRGGELFF. Complete variable domain (other parts from reference TRBV7-2 and TRBJ2-2): GAGVSQSPSNKVTEKGKDVELRCDPISGHTALYWYRQSLGQGLEFLIYFQGNSAPDKSGLPSDRFSAERTGGSVSTLTIQRTQQEDSAVYLCASSLFRGRGGELFFGEGSRLTVL.

This clonotype was recorded many times. V and J are TRBV11-2 and TRBJ1-5; the match to TRBD1 covers 7 bases. With V trimmed by 5 bases and J by 7 bases, 8 bases remained unmatched. The CDR3 has 14 amino acids. The germline CDR1 and CDR2 sequences are SGHAT and FQNNGV. The CDR3 DNA reads as TGTGCCAGCAGCGTAACAGGGGAAGGACAGCCCCAGCATTTT. The encoded protein is CASSVTGEGQPQHF.

In regard to this clonotype: A much more abundant neighbour one base away suggests this may be a read error. The V call is TRBV2, the J call TRBJ2-1; the D is unclear. The V end was cut by 7 bases, the J end by 7 bases, with 5 bases between. Looked up from germline, CDR1 is SNHLY and CDR2 is FYNNEI. The CDR3 consists of 10 residues. The CDR3 region is CASNQNEQFF. DNA of the CDR3: TGTGCCAGCAACCAGAATGAGCAGTTCTTC.